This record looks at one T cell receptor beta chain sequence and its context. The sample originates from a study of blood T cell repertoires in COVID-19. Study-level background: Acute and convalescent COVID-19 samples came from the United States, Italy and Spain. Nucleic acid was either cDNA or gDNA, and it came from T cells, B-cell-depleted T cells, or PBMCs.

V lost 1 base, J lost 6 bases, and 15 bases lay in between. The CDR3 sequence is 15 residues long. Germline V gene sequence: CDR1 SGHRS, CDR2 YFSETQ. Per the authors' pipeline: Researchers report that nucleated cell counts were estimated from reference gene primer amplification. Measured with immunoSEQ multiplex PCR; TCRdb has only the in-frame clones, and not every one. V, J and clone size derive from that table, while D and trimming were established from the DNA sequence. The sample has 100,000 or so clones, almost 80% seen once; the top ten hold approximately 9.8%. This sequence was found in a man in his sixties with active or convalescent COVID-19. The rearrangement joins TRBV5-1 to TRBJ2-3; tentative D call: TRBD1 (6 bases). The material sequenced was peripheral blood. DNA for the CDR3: TGCGCCAGCAGCTTGATTGAACAGGGCAGGGATACGCAGTATTTT. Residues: CASSLIEQGRDTQYF.